These 22 T cell receptor beta chains share one sample of origin, sequenced in a study of T cells in localized non-small cell lung cancer. The table came from immunoSEQ multiplex PCR; TCRdb's copy has only in-frame clones and leaves some out. The sample carries approximately 28,000 clones, around 93% recorded once. This sample comprised peripheral blood mononuclear cells, obtained before any cancer treatment. These receptors were obtained from a woman aged 40-70 years with stage III lung adenocarcinoma.

V is TRBV30 and J is TRBJ2-2, with 7 bases identical to TRBD2. V lost 3 bases and J lost 1; bases outside the gene matches: 5. Per germline, CDR1 GTSNPN and CDR2 SVGIG (reference sequence). This CDR3 region has 15 residues. This CDR3 is CAWRGGRKNTGELFF. The CDR3 nucleotides read TGTGCCTGGAGGGGAGGGAGGAAGAACACCGGGGAGCTGTTTTTT.

CDR3 residues: CASSRGVNTEAFF. The CDR3 DNA reads TGTGCCAGCAGCAGAGGGGTGAACACTGAAGCTTTCTTT. The chain couples TRBV7-8 to TRBJ1-1; tentative D call: TRBD1 (5 bases). Germline V gives CDR1 SGHVS, CDR2 FQNEAQ. With 5 bases removed from V and 0 bases from J, the gap between germline ends came to 7 bases. The CDR3 runs to 13 residues.

The rearrangement uses TRBV5-1 and TRBJ1-1, with D possibly being TRBD1 (5 bases). This CDR3 region has 14 residues. Trimming took off 2 bases at V and 4 bases at J, with 12 bases between the two ends. The germline V gene has CDR1 SGHRS and CDR2 YFSETQ. The CDR3 DNA follows: TGCGCCAGCAGCTTTGGGTGGGGCAGCACTGAAGCTTTCTTT. Translated: CASSFGWGSTEAFF. The whole variable domain, remainder taken from reference TRBV5-1 and TRBJ1-1, is KAGVTQTPRYLIKTRGQQVTLSCSPISGHRSVSWYQQTPGQGLQFLFEYFSETQRNKGNFPGRFSGRQFSNSRSEMNVSTLELGDSALYLCASSFGWGSTEAFFGQGTRLTVV.

This clone was seen once. A junction boundary mismatches the germline segment, possibly from a read error. The rearrangement uses TRBV30 and TRBJ1-1, with TRBD1 as a possible D gene (6 bases). From germline, CDR1 is GTSNPN and CDR2 SVGIG (reference sequence). CDR3 length equals 14 residues. The CDR3 spells CARAGLRGNSEAFF. CDR3 DNA sequence: TGTGCCCGAGCCGGTTTGAGGGGGAACTCTGAAGCTTTCTTT.

The genes are TRBV10-3 and TRBJ2-3; 9 bases match TRBD2. The germline V gene has CDR1 ENHRY and CDR2 SYGVKD. The CDR3 runs 15 residues. The V segment lost 5 bases and the J segment 4 bases; nucleotides outside the gene matches: 7. The CDR3 DNA is TGTGCCATCAGTAAAGCGGGAGGAGTGTCAGATACGCAGTATTTT. It specifies CAISKAGGVSDTQYF.

The J gene is TRBJ2-7, the V gene TRBV5-1; D is tentatively TRBD1 or TRBD2 (6 bases each). V shed 0 bases and J shed 3 bases, with 13 bases lying between them. This CDR3 contains 15 residues. Per the germline V gene, CDR1 is SGHRS and CDR2 is YFSETQ. The CDR3 is CASSLVGGRSYEQYF. The CDR3 nucleotides read TGCGCCAGCAGCTTGGTCGGGGGCCGGAGCTACGAGCAGTACTTC.

The chain combines TRBV6-1 with TRBJ2-2, with TRBD1 matching over 7 bases. Germline trimming cut 5 bases from V and 7 bases from J; bases unmatched to any gene: 7. The CDR3 is 14 amino acids. Germline CDR1 reads MNHNS; CDR2 reads SASEGT. CDR3 sequence (DNA): TGTGCCAGCAGTCGACAGGGCCAAGGCGGGGAGCTGTTTTTT. Amino acid sequence: CASSRQGQGGELFF.

The chain uses TRBV7-9 and TRBJ1-2, with 10 nucleotides matching TRBD1. The CDR3 totals 19 residues. Trimming removed 1 base from V and 3 bases from J; junction bases left unmatched: 14. Looked up from germline, CDR1 is SEHNR and CDR2 is FQNEAQ (reference sequence). The CDR3 is CASSLGGKGQGRRDYGYTF. In DNA, the CDR3 is TGTGCCAGCAGCTTAGGGGGAAAGGGACAGGGGCGTAGGGACTATGGCTACACCTTC. Full variable domain (outside the CDR3, taken from reference TRBV7-9 and TRBJ1-2): DTGVSQNPRHKITKRGQNVTFRCDPISEHNRLYWYRQTLGQGPEFLTYFQNEAQLEKSRLLSDRFSAERPKGSFSTLEIQRTEQGDSAMYLCASSLGGKGQGRRDYGYTFGSGTRLTVV.

This chain links TRBV5-1 with TRBJ2-2; D is unclear. V shed 2 bases and J shed 1 base, with 6 bases lying between them. The CDR3 extends over 14 amino acids. Germline assignment: CDR1 SGHRS and CDR2 YFSETQ. The CDR3 is CASSFTMNTGELFF. The CDR3 DNA sequence: TGCGCCAGCAGCTTCACCATGAACACCGGGGAGCTGTTTTTT.

In DNA, the CDR3 is TGTGCCAGCACAGACAGTGCTGCCTACGAGCAGTACTTC. Encoded protein: CASTDSAAYEQYF. The chain carries TRBV28 and TRBJ2-7; the D gene is possibly TRBD1 (5 bases). This CDR3 is 13 amino acids long. Trimming cost V 7 bases and J 2 bases, with 12 bases left between them. Germline assignment: CDR1 MDHEN and CDR2 SYDVKM. Together with reference TRBV28 and TRBJ2-7, the CDR3 gives the full variable domain: DVKVTQSSRYLVKRTGEKVFLECVQDMDHENMFWYRQDPGLGLRLIYFSYDVKMKEKGDIPEGYSVSREKKERFSLILESASTNQTSMYLCASTDSAAYEQYFGPGTRLTVT.

The table lists this clone with a count of one. V is TRBV7-9 and J is TRBJ2-4; D unresolved. CDR3 length equals 15 residues. V shed 5 bases and J shed 2 bases, with 13 bases lying between them. The germline V gene encodes CDR1 SEHNR and CDR2 FQNEAQ (reference sequence). The CDR3 nucleotides read TGTGCCAGCAGCGCCAGTTTTTCGACCAAAAACATTCAGTACTTC. Its protein product is CASSASFSTKNIQYF. Full variable domain (outside the CDR3, taken from reference TRBV7-9 and TRBJ2-4): DTGVSQNPRHKITKRGQNVTFRCDPISEHNRLYWYRQTLGQGPEFLTYFQNEAQLEKSRLLSDRFSAERPKGSFSTLEIQRTEQGDSAMYLCASSASFSTKNIQYFGAGTRLSVL.

This chain joins TRBV6-6 and TRBJ1-5, with D possibly matching TRBD1 (5 bases). Trimming cost V 6 bases and J 5 bases, with 5 bases left between them. Germline CDR1 is MNHNY and CDR2 is SVGAGI (reference sequence). This CDR3 is built from 11 residues. The CDR3 protein is CASRGDQPQHF. DNA of the CDR3: TGTGCCAGCAGGGGGGATCAGCCCCAGCATTTT.

CDR3 sequence: CASRGFRNQPQHF. For the CDR3, the DNA is TGTGCCAGCAGGGGGTTCAGGAATCAGCCCCAGCATTTT. The V and J genes are TRBV28 and TRBJ1-5; D ambiguous. Germline V gene data show CDR1 as MDHEN and CDR2 as SYDVKM. The CDR3 spans 13 residues. Trimming removed 6 bases from V and 4 bases from J, with 10 bases in between.

In nucleotides, the CDR3 is TGTGCCAGCAGCTTAGGAGTGTCCAATGAGCAGTTCTTC. It translates to CASSLGVSNEQFF. The chain couples TRBV7-2 to TRBJ2-1; D is undetermined. Germline CDR1 is SGHTA and CDR2 is FQGNSA. Trimming pared 1 base from V and 6 bases from J, leaving 7 bases between. The CDR3 has 13 amino acids.

The chain is built from TRBV6-5 and TRBJ1-2; D perhaps matches TRBD1 (5 bases). Trimming left V 3 bases short and J 3 bases short, with 8 bases between. The CDR3 spans 13 residues. Germline V gene data show CDR1 as MNHEY and CDR2 as SVGAGI. This CDR3 reads CASSYEGHYGYTF. CDR3 sequence (DNA): TGTGCCAGCAGTTATGAGGGACACTATGGCTACACCTTC.

The chain links TRBV6-5 to TRBJ1-5; D is unresolved. The CDR3 has 15 amino acids. With 0 bases removed from V and 0 bases from J, the gap between germline ends came to 6 bases. Germline loops: CDR1 MNHEY, CDR2 SVGAGI. CDR3 loop: CASSYSRVSNQPQHF. The CDR3 DNA reads TGTGCCAGCAGTTACTCGAGGGTTAGCAATCAGCCCCAGCATTTT.

This sequence joins TRBV11-2 and TRBJ2-1, with D unresolved. Trimming removed 3 bases at V and 7 bases at J, with 10 bases between. Germline V lookup: CDR1 SGHAT, CDR2 FQNNGV. The CDR3 spans 13 residues. CDR3 amino acids: CASSFRTTNEQFF. CDR3 nucleotides: TGTGCCAGCAGCTTCCGTACGACTAATGAGCAGTTCTTC. The complete variable domain, with remaining parts taken from reference TRBV11-2 and TRBJ2-1, reads EAGVAQSPRYKIIEKRQSVAFWCNPISGHATLYWYQQILGQGPKLLIQFQNNGVVDDSQLPKDRFSAERLKGVDSTLKIQPAKLEDSAVYLCASSFRTTNEQFFGPGTRLTVL.

The chain links TRBV5-4 to TRBJ1-1; 7 positions match TRBD1. The junction had 11 bases not matched to a gene; V was cut back by 1 base and J by 5 bases. The V gene's germline CDR1 is SGHNT and CDR2 YYREEE (reference sequence). The CDR3 sequence is 16 residues long. Written as DNA, the CDR3 is TGTGCCAGCAGCTTGAGTGTAGGGGGCGTGGGTACTGAAGCTTTCTTT. Translation: CASSLSVGGVGTEAFF.

This clone is a singleton in its sample. The rearrangement uses TRBV10-3 and TRBJ1-1; perhaps TRBD1 as D (6 bases). Looked up from germline, CDR1 is ENHRY and CDR2 is SYGVKD. The germline V and J ends were trimmed by 6 bases and 4 bases, with 18 bases remaining between them. This CDR3 has 15 amino acids. Here the CDR3 reads CAIRDPAGTSTEAFF. CDR3 DNA: TGTGCCATCAGGGACCCAGCAGGGACAAGCACTGAAGCTTTCTTT.

V usage is TRBV6-5 and J usage is TRBJ2-3; 7 nucleotides match TRBD1. This CDR3 contains 14 residues. Unmatched junction bases numbered 5, after V lost 4 bases and J lost 4 bases. Looked up from germline, CDR1 is MNHEY and CDR2 is SVGAGI. This chain's CDR3 is CASSFITGADTQYF. The CDR3 bases are TGTGCCAGCAGTTTTATAACAGGGGCAGATACGCAGTATTTT.

V gene TRBV6-5 combines with J gene TRBJ1-1; a possible D gene is TRBD1 (6 bases). The CDR3 runs 15 residues. Trimming took off 8 bases at V and 2 bases at J, with 18 bases between the two ends. The germline V gene has CDR1 MNHEY and CDR2 SVGAGI. As DNA, the CDR3 is TGTGCCAGCTGGGAGGGGGAAGGACCTAACACTGAAGCTTTCTTT. Translated, it gives CASWEGEGPNTEAFF.

The rearrangement uses TRBV23-1 and TRBJ1-5; no definite D call. TRBV23-1 is known as an ORF, though its function is uncertain. V gave up 6 bases and J gave up 7 bases, with 16 bases separating them. The CDR3 has 14 amino acids. The CDR3 bases are TGCGCCAGCAGCCCAGATACCCTAGGGCAGCCCCAGCATTTT. Translated: CASSPDTLGQPQHF.